This is a list of T cell receptor beta chains from one sample in a study of human T cells and chemical hapten exposure. From the RACE reads, TCRdb called clonotypes with MiXCR, one entry per CDR3 protein. The data show approximately 260,000 distinct CDR3 sequences, approximately 8% seen once. The source material was whole blood, sampled in connection with sensitization to the hapten diphenylcyclopropenone (DPC). The receptor set was obtained from a man younger than 35 with alopecia areata. Some clones in this sample may be carry-over from other donors' samples. The CDR3 runs from the conserved cysteine through the conserved F or W. A D gene is named only where the DNA matches it firmly. Not every row has a clone size; where given, it reads once, few, many or a size class.

NA,TRBD2,TRBJ2-3,TRBV2,TGTGCCAGCAGGACTAGCGGGGGCACAGATACGCAGTATTTT,CASRTSGGTDTQYF
few,TRBD2,TRBJ2-1,TRBV10-2,TGCGCCAGCAGTGCTAGCGGGGGTCTAAGCTCCTACAATGAGCAGTTCTTC,CASSASGGLSSYNEQFF
many,TRBD2,TRBJ2-1,TRBV15,TGTGCCACCAGCAGTCAGCGGGGGGGCAACAATGAGCAGTTCTTC,CATSSQRGGNNEQFF
NA,TRBD1,TRBJ1-2,TRBV19,TGTGCCAGTAGTATCATATCGACAGGGGATCGGGCTAACTATGGCTACACCTTC,CASSIISTGDRANYGYTF
many,TRBD1,TRBJ2-3,TRBV4-3,TGCGCCAGCAGCCAAGGACAGGGAGGCACAGATACGCAGTATTTT,CASSQGQGGTDTQYF
many,NA,TRBJ2-5,TRBV7-6,TGTGCCAGCAGCGTACACCGGGGTCGCCAAGAGACCCAGTACTTC,CASSVHRGRQETQYF
NA,NA,TRBJ1-1,TRBV12-3/TRBV12-4,TGTGCCAGCAGTTATGGGGACTCGAACACTGAAGCTTTCTTT,CASSYGDSNTEAFF
few,TRBD2,TRBJ2-3,TRBV4-3,TGCGCCAGCAGCCAGTGGACTAGCGGCCTTAGCACAGATACGCAGTATTTT,CASSQWTSGLSTDTQYF
many,NA,TRBJ1-1,TRBV5-1,TGCGCCAGCAGCTTGGCCGGGTTTGAAGCTTTCTTT,CASSLAGFEAFF
NA,NA,TRBJ1-3,TRBV10-3,TGTGCCATCAGTGGTGAAACCTCTGGAAACACCATATATTTT,CAISGETSGNTIYF
many,NA,TRBJ2-2,TRBV7-2,TGTGCCAGCAGCTTAAATGGCAGGTTGAACGTCGGGGAGCTGTTTTTT,CASSLNGRLNVGELFF
NA,NA,TRBJ2-3,TRBV6-2/TRBV6-3,TGTGTCAGCAGTTACGGAACAGGACTCACAGATACGCAGTATTTT,CVSSYGTGLTDTQYF
few,NA,TRBJ2-7,TRBV28,TGTGCCAGCAGCCCAGACAGTACCTACGAGCAGTACTTC,CASSPDSTYEQYF
many,TRBD1,TRBJ2-2,TRBV12-3/TRBV12-4,TGTGCCAGCAGTCCAAGACAGGGTCTCACCGGGGAGCTGTTTTTT,CASSPRQGLTGELFF
many,NA,TRBJ2-7,TRBV21-1,TGTGCCAGCAGCGGTTGTACAGGGTGGGCCGAGCAGTACTTC,CASSGCTGWAEQYF
many,NA,TRBJ1-2,TRBV6-6,TGTGCCAGCAGGACCCGAGGGATAGCTAACTATGGCTACACCTTC,CASRTRGIANYGYTF
NA,NA,TRBJ1-2,TRBV7-2,TGTGCCAGCAGCTTCCCACCCAACTATGGCTACACCTTC,CASSFPPNYGYTF
many,NA,TRBJ2-3,TRBV6-4,TGTGCCAGCAGTGACGGTGGGGGGAGAACGCAGTATTTT,CASSDGGGRTQYF
few,NA,TRBJ2-3,TRBV7-8,TGTGCCAGCAGCCAGACAGTCACAGATACGCAGTATTTT,CASSQTVTDTQYF
few,NA,TRBJ1-2,TRBV4-3,TGCGCCAGCAGCCAAGAGTCAGGGGACTATGGCTACACCTTC,CASSQESGDYGYTF
NA,TRBD2,TRBJ2-3,TRBV9,TGTGCCAGCAGCGTACGATCTAGCGGGGGTGACACAGATACGCAGTATTTT,CASSVRSSGGDTDTQYF
NA,NA,TRBJ1-5,TRBV10-3,TGTGCCTCTGCGGGGGGAGTCAGCGATCAGCCCCAGCATTTT,CASAGGVSDQPQHF
NA,NA,TRBJ2-1,TRBV12-3/TRBV12-4,TGTGCCAGCAGTCCTATACTAGGGAATGAGCAGTTCTTC,CASSPILGNEQFF
few,NA,TRBJ2-2,TRBV7-3,TGTGCCAGCAGCCTCCACGACACGCGCGCGAACACCGGGGAGCTGTTTTTT,CASSLHDTRANTGELFF
few,NA,TRBJ1-1,TRBV12-3/TRBV12-4,TGTGCCACCGCACGACTTCAGGAGGAAGCTTTCTTT,CATARLQEEAFF
few,NA,TRBJ1-5,TRBV6-2/TRBV6-3,TGTGCCAGCAGTTACGCGTCAGGAGGGGGACAGCCCCAGCATTTT,CASSYASGGGQPQHF
few,NA,TRBJ1-4,TRBV2,TGTGCCAGCAGATTTCCGGATGAAAAACTGTTTTTT,CASRFPDEKLFF
NA,TRBD2,TRBJ2-3,TRBV20-1,TGCAGTGCTAGAGACGGTAGCGGGGCCACAGATACGCAGTATTTT,CSARDGSGATDTQYF
NA,NA,TRBJ1-2,TRBV28,TGTGCCAGCAGTTTAGGGGCAGTAGGAGGCTACACCTTC,CASSLGAVGGYTF
NA,NA,TRBJ2-6,TRBV4-3,TGCGCCAGCAGCCCTCAGGGCCCCTCTGGGGCCAACGTCCTGACTTTC,CASSPQGPSGANVLTF
many,TRBD1,TRBJ1-4,TRBV4-3,TGCGCCAGCAGCCAAGAAGGGGGCCAATTTTTT,CASSQEGGQFF
once,NA,TRBJ2-2,TRBV2,TGTGCCAGCAGTGAAATTGGGACCAACACCGGGGAGCTGTTTTTT,CASSEIGTNTGELFF
few,TRBD1,TRBJ1-1,TRBV7-3,TGTGCCAGCAGCTTACTGACAGGGGGCGAGTCTGAAGCTTTCTTT,CASSLLTGGESEAFF
NA,TRBD1,TRBJ2-2,TRBV29-1,TGCAGCGTCCGGCCCCGGACAGGGAAAGCAGCCGGGGAGCTGTTTTTT,CSVRPRTGKAAGELFF
NA,TRBD2,TRBJ2-3,TRBV5-1,TGCGCCACCTCAGACGGGGGGACCACAGATACGCAGTATTTT,CATSDGGTTDTQYF
many,TRBD1,TRBJ2-2,TRBV28,TGTGCCAGCACTTTAAGACAGGGGCTGAACACCGGGGAGCTGTTTTTT,CASTLRQGLNTGELFF
many,NA,TRBJ1-1,TRBV6-6,TGTGCCAGCAGACCGAGACAGGCCAACACTGAAGCTTTCTTT,CASRPRQANTEAFF
NA,NA,TRBJ1-4,TRBV20-1,TGCAGTGCTAGGGACCAAGGTATCGAAAAACTGTTTTTT,CSARDQGIEKLFF
NA,NA,TRBJ2-4,TRBV5-1,TGCGCCAGCAGCTTGGACGGAATCAATCGAAGGGCCAAAAACATTCAGTACTTC,CASSLDGINRRAKNIQYF
many,NA,TRBJ1-4,TRBV5-5,TGTGCCAGCAGCCGCGGGTTTAGCAGGAGTAGTGAAAAACTGTTTTTT,CASSRGFSRSSEKLFF
few,NA,TRBJ1-6,TRBV20-1,TGCAGTGCTAGAGATTTTCCCTCGGGACACCGCTATAATTCACCCCTCCACTTT,CSARDFPSGHRYNSPLHF
many,NA,TRBJ1-1,TRBV12-3/TRBV12-4,TGTGCCAGCAGTTTGGAGAAGAACACTGAAGCTTTCTTT,CASSLEKNTEAFF
NA,NA,TRBJ2-3,TRBV6-1,TGTGCCAGCAGTGTAGGAGGGGGCCCTTTAGATGGGACAGATACGCAGTATTTT,CASSVGGGPLDGTDTQYF
few,TRBD1,TRBJ2-7,TRBV20-1,TGCAGTGCTGGGCTCAGGGGGAACACAGAGCAGTACTTC,CSAGLRGNTEQYF
many,NA,TRBJ1-5,TRBV12-3/TRBV12-4,TGTGCCAGCAGTTATAGCAATCAGCCCCAGCATTTT,CASSYSNQPQHF
few,TRBD1,TRBJ2-5,TRBV6-5,TGTGCCAGCAGTAAGCCGGGACAGACACAAGAGACCCAGTACTTC,CASSKPGQTQETQYF
NA,NA,TRBJ1-1,TRBV12-3/TRBV12-4,TGTGCCAGCCAATTGGAGCAGGAAGCTTTCTTT,CASQLEQEAFF
few,TRBD1,TRBJ1-5,TRBV10-2,TGCGCCAGCAGTGATTTATTGGGACAGGGAAAACTCAGCAGCAATCAGCCCCAGCATTTT,CASSDLLGQGKLSSNQPQHF
few,NA,TRBJ2-2,TRBV3-1,TGTGCCAGCAGTCAAACAGGGTCGAACACCGGGGAGCTGTTTTTT,CASSQTGSNTGELFF
few,NA,TRBJ1-6,TRBV6-6,TGTGCCAGCAGTTACATCGGGGACACCTATAATTCACCCCTCCACTTT,CASSYIGDTYNSPLHF
many,NA,TRBJ2-1,TRBV14,TGTGCCAGCAGCCAAGGAGGGGCCGGCAATGAGCAGTTCTTC,CASSQGGAGNEQFF
few,NA,TRBJ1-1,TRBV2,TGTGCCAGCACAGCAGCGGACCATATGAACACTGAAGCTTTCTTT,CASTAADHMNTEAFF
many,NA,TRBJ2-3,TRBV4-1,TGCGCCAGCAGCCAAGACTCGCGTGGGGCAGATACGCAGTATTTT,CASSQDSRGADTQYF
NA,TRBD2,TRBJ2-2,TRBV14,TGTGCCAGCAGCCACGTAGCGGGGAAGAACACCGGGGAGCTGTTTTTT,CASSHVAGKNTGELFF
few,NA,TRBJ1-5,TRBV6-6,TGTGCCAGCAGCCCTCCGACAGGTACTAGCAATCAGCCCCAGCATTTT,CASSPPTGTSNQPQHF